This record covers a single TCR beta chain. Its target antigen remains unknown. No quality values exist for individual bases; no much larger clone is one base distant. CDR1 and CDR2 were assigned from the germline V gene as SQVTM and ANQGSEA. A distance of 18 bases separates the germline ends of V and J, which lose 5 bases and 7 bases respectively. From the cysteine up to the phenylalanine, the CDR3 has a length of 14 residues. Of all the DNA, just the CDR3 is kept, 42 bases in frame from base 1. These data come from a study of shared clonotypes between healthy human individuals (dated by TCRdb to 2020 to 2021). For the study in its entirety: The cohort included a few men and a couple of women between 18 and 49 years of age. For each donor, CD4 naive and CD4 memory were each run on three plates, CD8 naive on two plates, and CD8 memory on one plate. To estimate repertoire size and how much clonotype sharing occurs between individuals, the study deeply sequenced the blood TCR repertoires of about five healthy adults. To increase sequencing depth and limit assay-specific biases, different laboratories used diverse techniques to prepare libraries and sequence TCR repertoires. Leukapheresis yielded between about 0.85 and 9.5 billion PBMCs per donor. On the study overall, not on this receptor specifically: Based on pairwise subsampling, the degree of clonotype sharing among donors was expected to be affected by sequencing depth. Sampling was restricted to blood, and TCR repertoires in tissues likely differ from the TCR repertoires found in blood. Incomplete sequencing was indicated by rarefaction of sorted-subset datasets, despite the large sequencing depth. Higher generation probabilities were observed for clonotypes shared by all four sorted-subset donors than for non-shared clonotypes. Naive subsets generally had larger estimated clonotype richness than memory subsets. The genetic and exposure-history diversity represented was limited by the small number of donors. About 5% of naive CD4, more than 3% of naive CD8, about 2.5% of memory CD4, and over 0.35% of memory CD8 clonotypes were shared across several donors.

The donors were healthy, HIV-negative adults who had no recently reported acute infections or vaccinations. Every donor was a Caucasian adult living in Nashville, Tennessee, USA. CD4+ T cells were enriched by magnetic negative selection; naive cells were then positively selected on CD45RA, and the negative fraction formed the memory subset. After blood collection by leukapheresis, PBMCs were isolated using Ficoll-Histopaque density gradient centrifugation and then cryopreserved in the vapor phase of liquid nitrogen. Analytical flow cytometry was used to check the purity and quantity of each magnetically sorted T cell population. Each sorted fraction had its genomic DNA isolated and then quantified by UV absorbance on a Nanodrop 2000c. Using the deep immunoSEQ assay, TCR CDR3 regions were amplified from genomic DNA by multiplex PCR. Extracted genomic DNA from each cell subset was distributed evenly across all wells of several immunoSEQ 96-well plates, and each plate was treated as a replicate. For sorted subsets, 150 to 250 ng of genomic DNA, equivalent to 25,000 to 35,000 T cell genomes, went into each replicate PCR. Purified libraries were measured with a Qubit 3.0 fluorometer, size-checked on a Bioanalyzer 2100, and measured again with the KAPA Library Quantification kit. Each immunoSEQ 96-well plate was sequenced on its own single-read 150-cycle Illumina NextSeq 550 flow cell. Per the authors' processing: Because the immunoSEQ output held only junctional sequences and lacked quality scores, the filtering could not match the filtering applied to full-length reads. To assign V/J genes and CDR3, sequences were annotated against IMGT germline references using PyIR, a Python wrapper for IgBLAST v1.9. Reads were filtered out if the reads had weak V/J assignments (E-value above 1e-6), no CDR3, stop codons, out-of-frame junctions, or ambiguous translated residues. V3J clonotypes were defined as sequences sharing an identical inferred V gene, J gene, and CDR3 amino acid sequence. The percentage overlap between two repertoires was calculated by dividing the number of shared unique clonotypes by the size of the smaller repertoire. Repertoire richness was assessed with RTK rarefaction, the Chao1 estimator, and Recon v2.1 estimates of unobserved clonotypes. Generation probabilities for all TCRbeta clonotypes obtained by the gDNA method from four donors were computed using OLGA. Not all clones reach the TCRdb copy of this immuneACCESS table, which keeps in-frame sequences only. Checked studies attribute under half of the gap to unresolved V genes and leave the rest unexplained. Clone size and V and J calls were adopted from that table, with D and trimming inferred from the DNA. The sample contains 980,000 or so clones, 60% to 85% of them found a single time. Around 1.5% of the sample comes from the top ten.

The chain is made from TRBV29-1 and TRBJ2-1, with TRBD2 perhaps the D gene, on 6 matching bases. Specimen: memory CD4+ T cells sorted from blood. In the paper's terms, the cell subset or site label means: CD45RA-negative fraction. The origin of this receptor is a man aged 18 to 35 in good health. This receptor carries the CDR3 CSVLGGREVNEQFF. The DNA sequence is as follows: TGCAGCGTTCTTGGAGGCAGGGAGGTAAATGAGCAGTTCTTC.